These 14 T cell receptor beta chains were sequenced from one sample in a study of blood T cells in healthy people across ages (dated by TCRdb to 2013 to 2016). The library was obtained by 5' RACE. Sequencing relied on an Illumina HiSeq 2500. A second PCR of about 6 to 12 cycles was run with a J-beta primer mix and a sample-barcoded 5' primer. TCRdb redid the processing of the public reads, applying fastp at Q25 and MiXCR, and retained in-frame beta chains. Rows merge per CDR3 protein into single entries with the most common DNA and genes. The sample profile shows around 1.5 million distinct CDR3 sequences; roughly 32% of them were found once. Of the sample, roughly 12% falls within the top ten clones. The sample taken for sequencing was blood. The receptor source for this set is a woman in her 30s in good health.

There are a few counts of this clonotype. This chain links TRBV5-1 with TRBJ1-1; 11 nucleotides agree with TRBD1. V lost 4 bases to trimming and J lost 4 bases; unmatched junction nucleotides: 6. CDR1 and CDR2 (germline): SGHRS, YFSETQ. The CDR3 is 15 residues long. DNA for the CDR3: TGCGCCAGCAGCAGCGGGACAGGGGGGACCACTGAAGCTTTCTTT. Translation gives CASSSGTGGTTEAFF.

This clonotype was seen more than once but under ten times. V and J are TRBV6-1 and TRBJ2-5; tentative D call: TRBD2 (7 bases). The ends were cut back, 6 bases at V and 2 bases at J, with 22 bases in the middle. Germline V gene lookup returns CDR1 MNHNS and CDR2 SASEGT. CDR3 length: 17 residues. The DNA for the CDR3 is TGTGCCAGCAGCCCCGAGGCGGGGGCGCTAATACAAGAGACCCAGTACTTC. It codes for CASSPEAGALIQETQYF.

This rearrangement joins TRBV7-2 to TRBJ2-7, with TRBD1 as a possible D gene (7 bases). Germline values: CDR1 SGHTA, CDR2 FQGNSA. V dropped 1 base and J dropped 5 bases, with 12 bases sitting between them. The CDR3 length is 14 residues. Here the CDR3 reads CASSLVRGADEQYF. Written as DNA, the CDR3 is TGTGCCAGCAGCTTAGTCAGGGGGGCCGACGAGCAGTACTTC.

This sequence joins TRBV4-2 and TRBJ2-1; TRBD2 matches 13 bases. The CDR3 has 16 amino acids. The germline gives CDR1 LGHNA, CDR2 YNFKEQ. The V segment lost 0 bases and the J segment 9 bases; nucleotides outside the gene matches: 5. DNA of the CDR3: TGTGCCAGCAGCCAAGATACTAGCGGGGGGGCTGGTGAGCAGTTCTTC. Amino acid sequence: CASSQDTSGGAGEQFF.

This clonotype was counted a few times. V gene TRBV9 combines with J gene TRBJ2-7, with 7 bases lining up with TRBD2. Per germline, CDR1 SGDLS and CDR2 YYNGEE. The CDR3 is 15 amino acids. After removal of 2 bases from V and 5 bases from J, the junction contained 10 bases not matched to a gene. The CDR3 coding sequence is TGTGCCAGCAGCGTCCAACCGGGGGGAGGAGACGAGCAGTACTTC. Amino acid sequence: CASSVQPGGGDEQYF.

The gene calls are TRBV24-1 and TRBJ2-1; 11 positions agree with TRBD2. Germline values: CDR1 KGHDR, CDR2 SFDVKD. This CDR3 spans 16 amino acids. V lost 4 bases and J lost 4; bases outside the gene matches: 5. CDR3 in DNA: TGTGCCACCAGTGAATCGGGACTAGCGGATTACAATGAGCAGTTCTTC. It is translated as CATSESGLADYNEQFF.

In its sample, this clonotype was seen a few times. This chain uses TRBV18 with TRBJ2-3; weak D call: TRBD1 (5 bases). Germline lookup yields CDR1 KGHSH and CDR2 LQKENI. CDR3 length: 16 residues. V gave up 4 bases and J gave up 5 bases, with 19 bases separating them. The CDR3 here is CASSLQGLEGEDTQYF. CDR3 sequence (DNA): TGTGCCAGCTCACTTCAGGGTCTTGAAGGAGAAGATACGCAGTATTTT.

This clonotype appeared a few times. The V and J genes are TRBV28 and TRBJ2-5; 8 bases are shared with TRBD1. This CDR3 is 16 amino acids long. Trimming removed 4 bases from V and 2 bases from J; junction bases left unmatched: 9. Germline CDR1 is MDHEN and CDR2 is SYDVKM. DNA for the CDR3: TGTGCCAGCAGTTCAGAACAGGGGGGTCAACAAGAGACCCAGTACTTC. It is translated as CASSSEQGGQQETQYF.

Turning to this clonotype: An end of the junction differs from the germline gene, which may be a read error. This rearrangement joins TRBV9 to TRBJ1-2; D perhaps matches TRBD1 (6 bases). The CDR3 has 12 amino acids. The germline CDR1 and CDR2 sequences are SGDLS and YYNGEE. CDR3 coding DNA: TGTGCCAGCAGCGACGGGGGCTATGACTACACCTTC. This codes for CASSDGGYDYTF.

The rearrangement links TRBV9 to TRBJ2-1; 11 bases fit TRBD2. This CDR3 contains 16 residues. With 1 base clipped from V and 6 bases from J, the junction kept 6 bases outside the gene matches. The germline CDR1 and CDR2 sequences are SGDLS and YYNGEE. This chain's CDR3 is CASSVTLAGGRNEQFF. CDR3 nucleotide sequence: TGTGCCAGCAGCGTAACCCTAGCGGGAGGCCGCAATGAGCAGTTCTTC.

This clonotype appeared a few times. The chain uses TRBV12-3 or TRBV12-4 and TRBJ2-1; TRBD2 matches at 11 bases. V lost 3 bases, J lost 6 bases, and 13 bases stayed unmatched. The CDR3 length is 18 residues. CDR3 sequence (DNA): TGTGCCAGCAGTTTCCCGAACAGGGCACTAGCGGGGGTCAATGAGCAGTTCTTC. Residues: CASSFPNRALAGVNEQFF.

The V call is TRBV5-1, the J call TRBJ2-5; 7 bases map to TRBD1. V dropped 3 bases and J dropped 4; count of bases not matched to a gene: 9. Germline-derived CDR1 and CDR2 are SGHRS and YFSETQ. This CDR3 comprises 15 residues. The CDR3 sequence is CASSSSGTELETQYF. The DNA of the CDR3 is TGCGCCAGCAGCTCCTCCGGGACAGAGTTAGAGACCCAGTACTTC.

This clonotype was found many times. V usage is TRBV20-1 and J usage is TRBJ2-1; tentative D call: TRBD1 (5 bases). CDR1 DFQATT and CDR2 SNEGSKA come from the germline V gene (reference sequence). The ends were cut back, 0 bases at V and 0 bases at J, with 6 bases in the middle. This CDR3 region has 14 residues. In DNA form, the CDR3 reads TGCAGTGCTAGAGAGGGGCTCTCCTACAATGAGCAGTTCTTC. Its translation: CSAREGLSYNEQFF.

This clonotype was observed a few times. This rearrangement joins TRBV5-1 to TRBJ2-7; the match to TRBD1 covers 10 bases. The ends lost 5 bases at V and 5 bases at J; junction bases unmatched: 4. Germline lookup yields CDR1 SGHRS and CDR2 YFSETQ. CDR3 length equals 13 residues. CDR3 sequence: CASRWDRGNEQYF. CDR3 nucleotides: TGCGCCAGCAGATGGGACAGGGGCAACGAGCAGTACTTC. The full variable domain, rest sourced from reference TRBV5-1 and TRBJ2-7, is KAGVTQTPRYLIKTRGQQVTLSCSPISGHRSVSWYQQTPGQGLQFLFEYFSETQRNKGNFPGRFSGRQFSNSRSEMNVSTLELGDSALYLCASRWDRGNEQYFGPGTRLTVT.